The clone carrying this TCR beta chain was recorded at least ten times. The sample's time point: newly diagnosed GD, antithyroid drugs for less than 3 months. Extracted RNA from PBMCs served as the source of the TCR library. Arm-PCR of CDR3 regions and iRepertoire HTBI primers were the basis on which TCR beta libraries were built. TCRdb passed the multiplex PCR reads through MiXCR, listing each CDR3 protein once. Here the sample spans over 200,000 distinct CDR3 sequences, 18% being singletons. The data were obtained in a study of regulatory T cells in long-lasting Graves disease. The CDR3 spans 13 residues. Germline V CDR1 and CDR2: SGHNT, YENEEA. Trimming took off 3 bases at V and 7 bases at J, with 12 bases between the two ends.

The chain joins TRBV11-3 to TRBJ1-1; D unresolved. This TCR was recovered from a female donor with Graves disease. The sample was peripheral blood mononuclear cells (PBMCs), taken at new diagnosis, from a patient treated with antithyroid drugs. The CDR3 DNA follows: TGTGCCAGCAGCTTGGTCGGAACCGTTGAAGCTTTCTTT. It yields the protein CASSLVGTVEAFF.